The 17 T cell receptor beta chains below all came from one sample that was sequenced in a study of post-analysis software for immune sequencing data. Study conclusions and caveats: Five or six TRBV segments, TRBV5-6, TRBV5-1 and TRBV20-1 among them, were found more frequent in patients than controls.

TCR beta cDNA libraries included unique molecular identifiers. From the PCR reads, TCRdb called clonotypes with MiXCR, one entry per CDR3 protein. The sample records hundreds of thousands of distinct CDR3 sequences, 45% being singletons. Their cognate antigens are unknown. Material: blood. The receptors derive from a girl aged 10-17 years with multiple sclerosis.

This clonotype was seen more than once but under ten times. The chain combines TRBV7-8 with TRBJ1-2, with D unresolved. Germline V gene lookup returns CDR1 SGHVS and CDR2 FQNEAQ. The CDR3 consists of 15 residues. Trimming shortened V by 4 bases and J by 5 bases, and 17 bases separated the two germline ends. CDR3 DNA sequence: TGTGCCAGCAGCTCTCCCCCTGCGGGCTGGTATGGCTACACCTTC. This encodes CASSSPPAGWYGYTF. The variable domain in full, completed from reference TRBV7-8 and TRBJ1-2, reads GAGVSQSPRYKVAKRGQDVALRCDPISGHVSLFWYQQALGQGPEFLTYFQNEAQLDKSGLPSDRFFAERPEGSVSTLKIQRTQQEDSAVYLCASSSPPAGWYGYTFGSGTRLTVV.

The sample holds a few counts of this clonotype. The chain has TRBV29-1 and TRBJ2-7; 9 bases are a match to TRBD1. After removal of 4 bases from V and 3 bases from J, the junction contained 4 bases not matched to a gene. CDR1 SQVTM and CDR2 ANQGSEA come from the germline V gene. This CDR3 has 13 amino acids. CDR3 sequence: CSVAPTGGYEQYF. Written as DNA, the CDR3 is TGCAGCGTTGCTCCGACAGGGGGCTACGAGCAGTACTTC.

The genes are TRBV6-5 and TRBJ1-5, with D uncertain. CDR1 is MNHEY, CDR2 SVGAGI, per germline. Trimming left V 0 bases short and J 1 base short, with 7 bases between. The CDR3 is made up of 15 amino acids. Here the CDR3 DNA reads TGTGCCAGCAGTTACTCGATGGGCAGCAATCAGCCCCAGCATTTT. Protein product: CASSYSMGSNQPQHF.

The genes are TRBV3-1 and TRBJ2-5, with D unresolved. Trimming pared 0 bases from V and 1 base from J, leaving 6 bases between. Germline assignment: CDR1 LGHDT and CDR2 YNNKEL (reference sequence). The CDR3 runs 14 residues. CDR3 DNA sequence: TGTGCCAGCAGCCAAGAGGAAGTCCAAGAGACCCAGTACTTC. Translation gives CASSQEEVQETQYF.

V gene TRBV28 combines with J gene TRBJ2-1; possibly TRBD1 for D (6 bases). CDR3 length: 17 amino acids. V lost 8 bases to trimming and J lost 8 bases, with 28 bases between them. The germline CDR1 and CDR2 sequences are MDHEN and SYDVKM. The CDR3 sequence is CASCQRAVQGYGDEQFF. DNA of the CDR3: TGTGCCAGCTGCCAGAGGGCGGTACAGGGTTATGGGGATGAGCAGTTCTTC.

CDR3 in amino acids: CSASSANYGYTF. CDR3 DNA sequence: TGCAGTGCTAGCAGTGCCAACTATGGCTACACCTTC. This chain connects TRBV20-1 to TRBJ1-2; D is unclear. The CDR3 runs to 12 residues. Deletions cut 3 bases from V and 2 bases from J, with 7 bases between. The germline gives CDR1 DFQATT, CDR2 SNEGSKA (reference sequence).

The rearrangement links TRBV28 to TRBJ2-1; 11 bases fit TRBD2. The CDR3 consists of 15 residues. The J segment lost 7 bases and the V segment lost 5 bases, leaving 7 bases of the junction unmatched. Looked up from germline, CDR1 is MDHEN and CDR2 is SYDVKM. The chain's CDR3 is CASSIAGGGRNEQFF. CDR3 in DNA: TGTGCCAGCAGTATAGCGGGAGGGGGGAGGAATGAGCAGTTCTTC.

This chain links TRBV6-5 with TRBJ2-3; D might be TRBD1 (6 bases). The V gene lost 5 bases and the J gene lost 5 bases, with 11 bases spanning the gap. Germline V CDR1 and CDR2: MNHEY, SVGAGI. This CDR3 is 13 amino acids long. CDR3 region: CASSPYRVDTQYF. The CDR3 DNA reads as TGTGCCAGCAGTCCATACAGGGTAGATACGCAGTATTTT.

The chain combines TRBV24-1 with TRBJ2-3; D tentatively reads TRBD1 or TRBD2 (5 bases each). This CDR3 region has 14 residues. Germline V gene sequence: CDR1 KGHDR, CDR2 SFDVKD. Trimming stripped 7 bases from V and 4 bases from J, with 14 bases between. CDR3 region: CATSERGWADTQYF. CDR3 DNA: TGTGCCACCAGCGAGAGGGGATGGGCAGATACGCAGTATTTT.

V usage is TRBV10-3 and J usage is TRBJ1-2, with D unclear. CDR3 length equals 13 residues. V lost 11 bases, J lost 3 bases, and 16 bases lay in between. The germline V gene encodes CDR1 ENHRY and CDR2 SYGVKD. The CDR3 DNA sequence: TGTGCCGCCTCGGGAGGGAAGGACTATGGCTACACCTTC. It codes for CAASGGKDYGYTF.

Many counts were recorded for this clonotype. CDR3 sequence: CSVGLAGGNEQFF. For the CDR3, the DNA is TGCAGTGTCGGACTAGCGGGAGGCAATGAGCAGTTCTTC. V and J are TRBV20-1 and TRBJ2-1, with 14 bases that match TRBD2. In germline, CDR1 is DFQATT, CDR2 SNEGSKA (reference sequence). The CDR3 sequence is 13 residues long. Losses at the gene ends were 7 bases for V and 6 bases for J; bases not matched to a gene: 2.

The chain combines TRBV3-1 with TRBJ1-6; no clear D. Germline assignment: CDR1 LGHDT and CDR2 YNNKEL (reference sequence). V was clipped by 3 bases and J by 8 bases, with 8 bases between them. The CDR3 loop spans 13 amino acids. Here the CDR3 DNA reads TGTGCCAGCAGCCACCTAACAGATTCACCCCTCCACTTT. Protein product: CASSHLTDSPLHF.

The rearrangement uses TRBV5-1 and TRBJ2-7; possibly TRBD2 for D (6 bases). Trimming removed 4 bases at V and 6 bases at J, with 23 bases between. Looked up from germline, CDR1 is SGHRS and CDR2 is YFSETQ. CDR3 size: 16 residues. The CDR3 nucleotides read TGCGCCAGCAGCACGGACTACGACGGATGGGCCTCCGAGCAGTACTTC. The encoded protein is CASSTDYDGWASEQYF.

This chain joins TRBV3-1 and TRBJ2-2; a possible D gene is TRBD2 (5 bases). CDR1 and CDR2 (germline): LGHDT, YNNKEL (reference sequence). V was shortened by 6 bases and J by 4 bases, with 9 bases between the two germline ends. This CDR3 has 13 residues. The CDR3 spells CASRREGTGELFF. CDR3 coding DNA: TGTGCCAGCAGGAGGGAAGGCACCGGGGAGCTGTTTTTT.

This clonotype has a handful of counts. This chain joins TRBV5-1 and TRBJ2-1; 11 bases are shared with TRBD2. CDR1 and CDR2 from the germline V gene are SGHRS and YFSETQ. CDR3 length: 17 amino acids. V trimming: 4 bases; J trimming: 8 bases; junction bases outside the gene matches: 14. CDR3: CASSTGLAGGRVYEQFF. CDR3 coding DNA: TGCGCCAGCAGCACGGGGCTAGCGGGAGGACGGGTCTATGAGCAGTTCTTC.

The chain's CDR3 is CASSLPGTPNQETQYF. CDR3 nucleotides: TGTGCCAGCAGCCTCCCGGGGACACCGAACCAAGAGACCCAGTACTTC. This chain connects TRBV3-1 to TRBJ2-5; D is possibly TRBD1 (6 bases). The V and J ends lost 4 bases and 0 bases respectively, with 15 bases between them. The CDR3 has 16 residues. Germline CDR1 is LGHDT and CDR2 is YNNKEL (reference sequence).

This clonotype appeared a few times. V and J are TRBV20-1 and TRBJ2-1; tentative D call: TRBD2 (6 bases). This CDR3 is built from 15 residues. Looked up from germline, CDR1 is DFQATT and CDR2 is SNEGSKA (reference sequence). The germline V and J ends were trimmed by 5 bases and 10 bases, with 24 bases remaining between them. This chain's CDR3 is CSARIVRGALGEQFF. The CDR3 coding sequence is TGCAGTGCTCGTATCGTGCGGGGCGCCCTCGGGGAGCAGTTCTTC.